A single sample is the source of the 19 T cell receptor beta chains below, sequenced in a study of blood T cell repertoires in COVID-19. The assay was immunoSEQ multiplex PCR, and TCRdb's table has in-frame clones only and misses some. Of fewer than 250,000 clones listed, about 88% are singletons. Sequenced material: peripheral blood. The receptors derive from a man in his 70s with acute or convalescent COVID-19.

J is TRBJ2-3 and V is TRBV7-6; D unresolved. V was trimmed by 2 bases and J by 4 bases, leaving 7 bases between them. The germline gives CDR1 SGHVS, CDR2 FNYEAQ. This CDR3 has 13 amino acids. CDR3 amino acids: CASSLYASDTQYF. The CDR3 DNA is TGTGCCAGCAGCTTATATGCGTCAGATACGCAGTATTTT.

The chain uses TRBV13 and TRBJ1-2; possible D gene TRBD1, 6 bases. The CDR3 sequence is 14 residues long. V was cut by 2 bases and J by 8 bases, with 15 bases left in between. Germline CDR1 is PRHDT and CDR2 is FYEKMQ (reference sequence). The CDR3: CASSLYEGGGGYTF. The CDR3 DNA reads as TGTGCCAGCAGCTTATACGAAGGGGGTGGCGGCTACACCTTC.

This clone has more than one count but fewer than ten. The chain has TRBV18 and TRBJ1-1; D is possibly TRBD1 (6 bases). Trimming removed 7 bases at V and 1 base at J, with 10 bases between. This CDR3 is built from 13 residues. CDR1 KGHSH and CDR2 LQKENI come from the germline V gene. In nucleotides, the CDR3 is TGTGCCAGCTTAGGACAGAAGAACACTGAAGCTTTCTTT. Residues: CASLGQKNTEAFF.

This chain joins TRBV6-5 and TRBJ2-1; tentatively, D is TRBD2 (6 bases). CDR1 and CDR2 from the germline V gene are MNHEY and SVGAGI. V lost 8 bases, J lost 6 bases, and 17 bases lay in between. There are 14 residues in the CDR3. The CDR3 DNA reads as TGTGCCAGCCTGCCCGGGCCCGGGGGCAATGAGCAGTTCTTC. It codes for CASLPGPGGNEQFF.

V is TRBV28 and J is TRBJ2-3, with TRBD1 matching over 7 bases. This CDR3 has 15 residues. In germline, CDR1 is MDHEN, CDR2 SYDVKM. V shed 7 bases and J 0 bases; nucleotides not matched to a gene: 7. The CDR3, as DNA: TGTGCCAGCATACAAAACAGGGGAAGCACAGATACGCAGTATTTT. Its translation: CASIQNRGSTDTQYF.

J is TRBJ1-6 and V is TRBV30; D gene ambiguous. This CDR3 has 14 amino acids. Trimming took off 3 bases at V and 6 bases at J, with 12 bases between the two ends. CDR1 GTSNPN and CDR2 SVGIG come from the germline V gene (reference sequence). CDR3 region: CAWRAGVVNSPLHF. Here the CDR3 DNA reads TGTGCCTGGAGAGCCGGGGTAGTTAATTCACCCCTCCACTTT.

V usage is TRBV30 and J usage is TRBJ1-1; D gene ambiguous. The germline V gene encodes CDR1 GTSNPN and CDR2 SVGIG (reference sequence). CDR3 length: 13 amino acids. Trimming took off 4 bases at V and 3 bases at J, with 12 bases between the two ends. The CDR3 DNA is TGTGCCTGGAATTATCAGGTGGACACTGAAGCTTTCTTT. This gives the protein CAWNYQVDTEAFF.

The chain couples TRBV19 to TRBJ1-2, with 8 bases aligning to TRBD1. CDR1 LNHDA and CDR2 SQIVND come from the germline V gene (reference sequence). J was trimmed by 5 bases and V by 5 bases; bases with no gene match: 10. This CDR3 is 15 amino acids long. The CDR3 sequence: CASSAEMDRAYGYTF. CDR3 in DNA: TGTGCCAGTAGTGCCGAAATGGACAGGGCTTATGGCTACACCTTC.

The CDR3 DNA reads TGTGCCAGCAGTAGACAGGGGGGACCCTACGAGCAGTACTTC. Amino acids: CASSRQGGPYEQYF. The chain links TRBV6-5 to TRBJ2-7; 9 bases agree with TRBD1. Germline CDR1 MNHEY, CDR2 SVGAGI. There are 14 residues in the CDR3. V was pared by 5 bases and J by 2 bases, with 4 bases of the junction left unmatched.

The V call is TRBV5-1, the J call TRBJ1-3; D remains ambiguous. The CDR3 is 13 amino acids. The V end lost 5 bases, the J end lost 3 bases, and 9 bases lay between the germline ends. Per germline, CDR1 SGHRS and CDR2 YFSETQ. The CDR3 protein is CASSPVNGNTIYF. The CDR3 DNA reads TGCGCCAGCAGTCCGGTTAATGGAAACACCATATATTTT.

V is TRBV30 and J is TRBJ1-2; D remains unclear. Trimming cost V 3 bases and J 5 bases, with 13 bases left between them. The CDR3 runs 13 residues. CDR1 GTSNPN and CDR2 SVGIG come from the germline V gene (reference sequence). The CDR3 nucleotides are TGTGCCTGGAGCCCGGCAGGTGGATATGGCTACACCTTC. Its translation: CAWSPAGGYGYTF.

DNA of the CDR3: TGCGCCAGCAGCCAGGCCCTAGCGGGCCCCTACGAGCAGTACTTC. Translated, it gives CASSQALAGPYEQYF. V is TRBV4-3 and J is TRBJ2-7; 8 bases align to TRBD2. Germline loops: CDR1 LGHNA, CDR2 YSLEER. The CDR3 spans 15 residues. J gave up 2 bases and V 3 bases, and 6 bases lay outside the gene matches.

The chain employs TRBV20-1 and TRBJ2-5, with 7 nucleotides matching TRBD2. The CDR3 consists of 14 residues. Per germline, CDR1 DFQATT and CDR2 SNEGSKA (reference sequence). Germline trimming cut 3 bases from V and 1 base from J; bases unmatched to any gene: 5. CDR3 coding DNA: TGCAGTGCTAGTCTGGCTAGCGGCCAAGAGACCCAGTACTTC. Protein: CSASLASGQETQYF.

This chain uses TRBV10-3 with TRBJ1-5; TRBD1 matches 8 bases. CDR3 size: 14 residues. V lost 0 bases, J lost 7 bases, and 2 bases stayed unmatched. Germline V lookup: CDR1 ENHRY, CDR2 SYGVKD. The CDR3 loop is CAISESTGGQPQHF. The CDR3 bases are TGTGCCATCAGTGAGTCAACAGGGGGACAGCCCCAGCATTTT.

This chain connects TRBV7-2 to TRBJ2-2; no definite D call. CDR3 size: 14 residues. The V end was cut by 7 bases, the J end by 1 base, with 10 bases between. The germline V gene encodes CDR1 SGHTA and CDR2 FQGNSA. The CDR3 is CASTLKRNTGELFF. The CDR3 DNA reads as TGTGCCAGCACCCTCAAGCGGAACACCGGGGAGCTGTTTTTT.

The J gene is TRBJ1-4, the V gene TRBV3-1 (or the pseudogene TRBV3-2); TRBD1 aligns across 7 bases. The germline V gene has CDR1 LGHDT and CDR2 YNNKEL (reference sequence). V shed 3 bases, J shed 13 bases, and the junction held 11 bases outside the gene matches. The CDR3 contains 14 residues. The CDR3 nucleotides read TGTGCCAGCAGCCAGGGGACAGCCAACACTGGACTGTTTTTT. It codes for CASSQGTANTGLFF.

The rearrangement joins TRBV11-2 to TRBJ2-7; a possible D gene is TRBD1 (5 bases). The V gene lost 0 bases and the J gene lost 3 bases, with 12 bases spanning the gap. Germline V gene lookup returns CDR1 SGHAT and CDR2 FQNNGV. The CDR3 totals 15 residues. This chain's CDR3 is CASSLDAGWVYEQYF. In nucleotides, the CDR3 is TGTGCCAGCAGCTTAGATGCAGGGTGGGTCTACGAGCAGTACTTC.

This chain uses TRBV3-1 (or the pseudogene TRBV3-2) with TRBJ1-2; D is uncertain. V was shortened by 0 bases and J by 6 bases, with 5 bases between the two germline ends. The CDR3 is 12 residues long. Germline CDR1 reads LGHDT; CDR2 reads YNNKEL (reference sequence). The CDR3: CASSQERNGYTF. Here the CDR3 DNA reads TGTGCCAGCAGCCAAGAGCGGAATGGCTACACCTTC.

V gene TRBV3-1 (or the pseudogene TRBV3-2) combines with J gene TRBJ2-3; unclear D gene. CDR3 size: 14 residues. Germline CDR1 is LGHDT and CDR2 is YNNKEL (reference sequence). Trimming cost V 1 base and J 3 bases, with 8 bases left between them. The CDR3 region has the DNA TGTGCCAGCAGCCAAGTTAGCAGAACAGATACGCAGTATTTT. Protein: CASSQVSRTDTQYF.